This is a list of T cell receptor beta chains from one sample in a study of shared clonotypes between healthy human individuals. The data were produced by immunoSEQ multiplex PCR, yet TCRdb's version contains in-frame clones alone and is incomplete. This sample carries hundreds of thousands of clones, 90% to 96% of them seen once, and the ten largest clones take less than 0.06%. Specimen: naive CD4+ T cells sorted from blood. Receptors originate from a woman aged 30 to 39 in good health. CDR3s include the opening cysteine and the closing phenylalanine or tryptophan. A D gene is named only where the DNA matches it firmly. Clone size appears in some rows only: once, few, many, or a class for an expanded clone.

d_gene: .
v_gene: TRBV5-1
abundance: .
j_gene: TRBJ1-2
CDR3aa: CASSLVSPVYGYTF
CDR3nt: TGCGCCAGCAGCTTGGTTTCACCTGTCTATGGCTACACCTTC

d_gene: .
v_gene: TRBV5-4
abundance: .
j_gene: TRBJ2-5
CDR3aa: CASSLSGVAAKETQYF
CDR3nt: TGTGCCAGCAGCTTGTCCGGGGTAGCGGCTAAAGAGACCCAGTACTTC

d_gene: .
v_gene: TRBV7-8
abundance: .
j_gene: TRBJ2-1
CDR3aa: CASSSQRLFQYNEQFF
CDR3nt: TGTGCCAGCAGCTCACAACGCTTATTCCAATACAATGAGCAGTTCTTC

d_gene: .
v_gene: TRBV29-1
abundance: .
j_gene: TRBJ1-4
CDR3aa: CSVAGQTSEKLFF
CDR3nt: TGCAGCGTTGCGGGCCAGACCTCTGAAAAACTGTTTTTT

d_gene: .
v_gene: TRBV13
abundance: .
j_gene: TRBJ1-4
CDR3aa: CASSLRGSNEKLFF
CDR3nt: TGTGCCAGCAGCTTACGGGGCTCTAATGAAAAACTGTTTTTT

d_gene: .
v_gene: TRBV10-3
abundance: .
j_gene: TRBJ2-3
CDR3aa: CAISGGHSTDTQYF
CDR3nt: TGTGCCATCAGTGGGGGACATAGCACAGATACGCAGTATTTT

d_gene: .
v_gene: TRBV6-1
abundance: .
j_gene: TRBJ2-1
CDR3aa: CASSDLSYNEQFF
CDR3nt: TGTGCCAGCAGTGATCTCAGCTACAATGAGCAGTTCTTC

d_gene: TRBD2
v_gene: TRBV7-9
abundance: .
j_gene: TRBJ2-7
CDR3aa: CASSTRVAGAYEQYF
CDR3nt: TGTGCCAGCAGTACGCGGGTAGCGGGAGCCTACGAGCAGTACTTC

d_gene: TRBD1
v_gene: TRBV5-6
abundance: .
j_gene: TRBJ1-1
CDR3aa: CASSFGQGESSTEAFF
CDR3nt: TGTGCCAGCAGCTTTGGACAGGGGGAGTCGAGCACTGAAGCTTTCTTT

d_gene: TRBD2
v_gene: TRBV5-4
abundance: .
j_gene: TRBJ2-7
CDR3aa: CASSIGLAGGPGYEQYF
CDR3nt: TGTGCCAGCAGCATCGGACTAGCGGGAGGGCCTGGCTACGAGCAGTACTTC

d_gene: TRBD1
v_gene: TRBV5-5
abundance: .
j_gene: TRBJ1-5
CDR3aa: CASSLGTGVPQPQHF
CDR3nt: TGTGCCAGCAGCTTGGGTACAGGGGTTCCTCAGCCCCAGCATTTT

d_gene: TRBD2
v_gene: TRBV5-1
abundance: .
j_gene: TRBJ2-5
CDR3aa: CASSLAGGTYQETQYF
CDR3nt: TGCGCCAGCAGCCTAGCGGGAGGGACCTACCAAGAGACCCAGTACTTC

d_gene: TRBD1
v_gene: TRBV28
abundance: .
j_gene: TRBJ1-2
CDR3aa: CATENRGQFNGYTF
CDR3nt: TGTGCCACCGAAAACAGGGGGCAATTCAATGGCTACACCTTC

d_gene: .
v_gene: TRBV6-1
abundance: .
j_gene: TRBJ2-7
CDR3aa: CASSETEVTYEQYF
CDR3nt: TGTGCCAGCAGTGAAACGGAGGTGACCTACGAGCAGTACTTC

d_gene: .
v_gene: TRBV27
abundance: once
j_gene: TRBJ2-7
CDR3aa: CASSPGTVHSYEQYF
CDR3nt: TGTGCCAGCAGTCCCGGGACGGTCCACTCCTACGAGCAGTACTTC

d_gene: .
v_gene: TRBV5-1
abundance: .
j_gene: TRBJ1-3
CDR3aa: CASRATASGNTIYF
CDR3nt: TGCGCCAGCAGAGCGACAGCCTCTGGAAACACCATATATTTT

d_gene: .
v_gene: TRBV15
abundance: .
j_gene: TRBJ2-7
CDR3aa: CATSRGGAFGTYEQYF
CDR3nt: TGTGCCACCAGCAGAGGGGGGGCCTTTGGAACCTACGAGCAGTACTTC

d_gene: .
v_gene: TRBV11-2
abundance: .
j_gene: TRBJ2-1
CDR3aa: CASSPARVYNEQFF
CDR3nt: TGTGCCAGCAGCCCCGCCCGGGTATACAATGAGCAGTTCTTC

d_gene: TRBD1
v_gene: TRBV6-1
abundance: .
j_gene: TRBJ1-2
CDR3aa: CASSVGTGGASYGYTF
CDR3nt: TGTGCCAGCAGTGTAGGTACAGGGGGCGCGAGCTATGGCTACACCTTC

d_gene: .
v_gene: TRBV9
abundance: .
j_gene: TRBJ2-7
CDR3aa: CASSGNRDNSYEQYF
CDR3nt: TGTGCCAGCAGCGGCAACCGGGACAACTCCTACGAGCAGTACTTC

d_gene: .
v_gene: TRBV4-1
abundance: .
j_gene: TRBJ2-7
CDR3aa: CASSQVNGSPYEQYF
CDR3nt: TGCGCCAGCAGCCAGGTGAACGGGTCTCCTTACGAGCAGTACTTC

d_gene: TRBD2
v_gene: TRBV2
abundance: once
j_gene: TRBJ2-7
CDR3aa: CASRAASGSSYEQYF
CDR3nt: TGTGCCAGCAGGGCAGCTAGCGGGAGCTCCTACGAGCAGTACTTC

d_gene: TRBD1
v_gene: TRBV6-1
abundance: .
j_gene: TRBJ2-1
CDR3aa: CASTGQGLVNEQFF
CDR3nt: TGTGCCAGCACAGGACAGGGGCTCGTCAATGAGCAGTTCTTC

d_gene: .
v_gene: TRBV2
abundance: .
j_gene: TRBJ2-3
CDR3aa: CASSDNFSTDTQYF
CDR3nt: TGTGCCAGCAGTGATAACTTCTCCACAGATACGCAGTATTTT

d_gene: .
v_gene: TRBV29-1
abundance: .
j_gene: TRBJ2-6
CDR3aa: CSVRYSGANVLTF
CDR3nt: TGCAGTGTCCGCTACTCTGGGGCCAACGTCCTGACTTTC